This T cell receptor (beta chain) was sequenced in a study of shared clonotypes between healthy human individuals (dated by TCRdb to 2020 to 2022). For the wider study: Two women and a few men aged 18 to 49 years were included in the cohort. Per donor, leukapheresis produced somewhere between about 0.94 and 8.9 billion PBMCs. For each donor, CD4 naive and CD4 memory were each given three plates, CD8 naive was given two plates, and CD8 memory was given one plate. To estimate repertoire size and how much clonotype sharing occurs between individuals, the study deeply sequenced the blood TCR repertoires of about 5 healthy adults. Libraries were prepared and TCR repertoires were sequenced by different laboratories using diverse techniques, in order to increase sequencing depth and limit assay-specific biases. The paper's findings and limits, for the study overall: When a few donors were compared, the shared fraction of clonotypes was around 5.1% for naive CD4, 3.5% to 4% for naive CD8, 2% to 2.5% for memory CD4, and 0.4% for memory CD8. Pairwise subsampling led to the expectation that sequencing depth would affect the degree of clonotype sharing among donors. Sampling was limited to blood, and TCR repertoires in tissue likely differ from TCR repertoires in blood. Compared with non-shared clonotypes, clonotypes shared by all four sorted-subset donors had higher generation probabilities. Rarefaction of sorted-subset datasets indicated incomplete sequencing despite the large sequencing depth. Estimated clonotype richness was generally larger for naive than for memory subsets. Because the study included a small number of donors, the genetic and exposure-history diversity represented was limited.

Points on this clone: It has no known antigen specificity. The input lacks base qualities; no much larger clone sits a single base away.

At the junction V is shortened by 7 bases and J by 5 bases, with 11 bases in between. The CDR3 starts with the cysteine, ends with the phenylalanine, and has 12 residues. Only the CDR3 DNA stays, 36 bases, in frame from base 1. The germline V gene encodes CDR1 MDHEN and CDR2 SYDVKM. Using the deep immunoSEQ assay, multiplex PCR amplified TCR CDR3 regions from genomic DNA. Extracted genomic DNA from each cell subset was spread evenly across all wells of several immunoSEQ 96-well plates, with each plate serving as a replicate. For sorted subsets, roughly 200 ng of genomic DNA, equivalent to 30,000 or so T cell genomes, went into each replicate PCR. The purified libraries were quantified using a Qubit 3.0 fluorometer, sized with a Bioanalyzer 2100, and then quantified again using the KAPA Library Quantification kit. Every immunoSEQ 96-well plate was sequenced on a dedicated single-read 150-cycle Illumina NextSeq 550 flow cell. On the study's bioinformatics: The immunoSEQ output contained only junctional sequences without quality scores, so filtering could not match that applied to full-length reads. Sequences were annotated with PyIR, a Python wrapper for IgBLAST v1.9, and V/J genes and CDR3 were assigned using IMGT germline references. Reads were filtered out if the reads had weak V/J assignments (E-value above 1e-6), no CDR3, stop codons, out-of-frame junctions, or ambiguous translated residues. A V3J clonotype was defined by an identical inferred V gene, J gene, and CDR3 amino acid sequence. Percentage overlap between repertoires was calculated by dividing the number of shared unique clonotypes by the size of the smaller repertoire. Repertoire richness was assessed with RTK rarefaction, the Chao1 estimator, and Recon v2.1 estimates of unobserved clonotypes. Generation probabilities for all TCRbeta clonotypes obtained by the gDNA method from a handful of donors were computed using OLGA. What TCRdb holds here is the immuneACCESS table cut down to in-frame rearrangements. Part of the clones is not present; checked against another copy, under half of the missing clones reflect an unresolved V gene, and the others are unexplained. V and J calls plus clone size are reproduced from that table; the DNA served to infer D and trimming. A total of more than 600,000 clones appear in this sample, around 92% of them only once. The ten most abundant clones make up 24% of the sample.

For the CD8 naive samples, CD45RO-negative cells were positively selected for CCR7, yielding a CD45RA+CCR7+ population from which TemRA cells were excluded. Donors were healthy HIV-negative adults with no recently reported acute infections or vaccinations. All donors were Caucasian adults living in Nashville, Tennessee, USA. Blood was obtained by leukapheresis, after which PBMCs were separated by Ficoll-Histopaque density gradient centrifugation and cryopreserved in liquid nitrogen vapor phase. Analytical flow cytometry was used to check the purity and quantity of every magnetically sorted T cell population. Each sorted fraction had its genomic DNA isolated and then quantified by UV absorbance on a Nanodrop 2000c.

The source of this sequence is a man in his thirties or forties in good health. The chain uses TRBV28 and TRBJ2-5, with the identity of the D gene unclear. The specimen was naive CD8+ T cells sorted from blood. The cell subset or site label, read with the paper, signifies: CD45RA+CCR7+. The base sequence is TGTGCCAGCATCCGGACCGGGGAGACCCAGTACTTC. Translated, it gives CASIRTGETQYF. Supplemented by the reference TRBV28 and TRBJ2-5 proteins around the CDR3, the complete variable domain is DVKVTQSSRYLVKRTGEKVFLECVQDMDHENMFWYRQDPGLGLRLIYFSYDVKMKEKGDIPEGYSVSREKKERFSLILESASTNQTSMYLCASIRTGETQYFGPGTRLLVL.